The subject of this entry is one T cell receptor (beta chain). This clonotype showed up just a few times. It lacks a known antigen. An end of the junction differs from the germline gene, which may be a read error. The library was prepared using PCR. DNA from cultured CD4+ T cells was subjected to TCR sequencing with the Oncomine TCR Beta short-read assay at the Johns Hopkins FTIC core. The QIAamp micro DNA kit was used to extract genomic DNA from the cultured CD4+ T cells. Oncomine TCR Beta libraries made from cultured CD4+ T cells were pooled using unique dual indexes and sequenced on an Illumina iSeq 100. The study's own analysis went as follows. Non-productive sequences were removed, and CDR3s not starting with C, not ending with F or W, or shorter than 7 amino acids were discarded. Antigen-specific clonotypes were identified with the MANAFEST web application by comparing peptide-stimulated wells with reference and other culture wells. An FDR below 0.05, an odds ratio above 5, and a productive frequency above 0.1% in at least two of three replicate wells were required for clones to be considered positive. Cross-reactive clonotypes were defined as significantly expanded in both SARS-CoV-2 spike wells and at least one common cold coronavirus spike condition. Using R version 3.6.1, CDR3 homology was evaluated through Levenshtein distances (stringdist) along with unrooted phylogenetic trees (ape). In-frame beta chains were kept once TCRdb had trimmed the public reads at Q25 with fastp and called clones with MiXCR. Duplicate CDR3 protein sequences are folded into a single record with the most common DNA and genes. The V and J calls and clone size are TCRdb's, not the authors'. The sample table holds fewer than 15,000 distinct CDR3 sequences, of which almost 50% were seen once. The ten largest account for roughly 26% of the sample.

CDR1 SSHAT and CDR2 FNYEAQ are derived from the germline V gene (reference sequence). The CDR3 measures 14 amino acids from cysteine to phenylalanine. Only the CDR3 region is kept as DNA, spanning 42 bases read in frame from base 1. What the treatment or condition label conveys for this sample: approximately 11-day PBMC culture with coronavirus spike peptide pools or control peptides (ViraFEST assay). To expand antigen-specific T cells with peptide pools and then pick out the expanded clonotypes through TCR sequencing, the study relied on the ViraFEST assay. The convalescent patients' positive SARS-CoV-2 PCR tests fell between March and December 2020, which was before the Alpha, Beta and Delta variants emerged in the United States. Each well held about 1.8 million PBMCs cultured with approximately 9.2 ug/ml peptide pools in IMDM containing roughly 5% human AB serum and roughly 9.3 IU/ml IL-2. Half of the culture medium was replaced with fresh IL-2-containing medium on days 3 and 7. CD4+ T cells were isolated after around 9 days of culture through negative selection using the EasySep CD4+ T cell isolation kit. Ficoll-Paque Plus gradient centrifugation was used to isolate PBMCs from whole blood, and the isolated PBMCs were then either used fresh or cryopreserved at -140C. Each culture condition was generally run in triplicate wells.

This entry comes from a study of vaccination and CD4 T cells after COVID-19 (dated by TCRdb to between 2022 and 2023). Background for the entire study: Every convalescent patient had a positive nasal swab PCR test for SARS-CoV-2, with mild disease in roughly nine patients and severe disease in one. The convalescent cohort comprised six males and four females, including two Hispanic individuals, seven Caucasians, two Asians and one multiracial person. Two doses of either the Pfizer-BioNTech BNT162b2 vaccine (n=8) or the Moderna mRNA-1273 vaccine (n=2) were administered to participants. Post-COVID blood samples were collected from convalescent patients a median of roughly 100 days after diagnosis, with a range of roughly 35 to 161 days. Post-vaccine blood samples were taken a median of roughly 72 days after the second vaccine dose, with a range of 14 to 241 days. Culture stimuli were overlapping spike peptide pools from SARS-CoV-2 and from the common cold coronaviruses HCoV-NL63, HCoV-OC43 and HCoV-229E. As controls, cultures received a CEFX viral epitope pool (the positive control), an HIV-1 Nef peptide pool (the negative control), or no peptide at all. In 10 COVID-19 convalescent patients and a few infection-naive healthy vaccine recipients, researchers compared the spike-specific CD4+ TCR repertoire from before mRNA vaccination with the repertoire from after. What the research found in general, with its limitations: An increase in the median number of SARS-CoV-2-reactive clonotypes from 21 after infection to about 39 after vaccination was observed, but the change was not found to be significant. Only a relatively small number of convalescent patients were included in the study, and early timepoints following natural infection were not analyzed. Nearly all vaccine-specific clones in convalescent patients (304 of 307) were mono-reactive for SARS-CoV-2 spike rather than cross-reactive with common cold coronaviruses. Among convalescent patients, a median 86.3% of the SARS-CoV-2-reactive clones seen after vaccination appeared only after vaccination, which suggests priming specific to the vaccine.

The TCR originated in a human donor with COVID-19. The chain couples TRBV7-7 to TRBJ2-5, with no confident D gene call. The material was cultured CD4+ T cells from blood, obtained after SARS-CoV-2 vaccination. The nucleotide sequence reads as follows: TGTGCTAGCAGCTCAACACCGATCCCAGAGACCCAGTACTTC. This encodes CASSSTPIPETQYF.